This TCR beta chain was sequenced for a study of T cell repertoires in cytomegalovirus infection. On the study more broadly: Both recently identified HLA-C-restricted and well-studied HLA-B-restricted CMV epitopes were used in the study.

This CDR3 contains 14 residues. After removal of 6 bases from V and 8 bases from J, the junction contained 7 bases not matched to a gene. General observations from the study: In two of eight donors, the top clonotype was HLA-C-restricted CMV-specific.

In the case of this clonotype: Antigen unknown.

One entry per CDR3 protein, called by TCRdb with MiXCR from the reads. Seen here are tens of thousands of distinct CDR3 sequences, around 20% observed once, and the top ten hold 64%. The specimen was CD8+ T cells from cultured PBMCs, collected from culture after CMV antigen stimulation. This chain joins TRBV12-3 or TRBV12-4 and TRBJ1-4, with 9 bases lining up with TRBD1. The receptor was derived from a human donor in good health (CMV status not recorded). Some clones in this sample may be carry-over from other donors' samples. DNA of the CDR3: TGTGCCAGCAGCCGGGGACAGGGCTTAGAAAAACTGTTTTTT. This translates into CASSRGQGLEKLFF.